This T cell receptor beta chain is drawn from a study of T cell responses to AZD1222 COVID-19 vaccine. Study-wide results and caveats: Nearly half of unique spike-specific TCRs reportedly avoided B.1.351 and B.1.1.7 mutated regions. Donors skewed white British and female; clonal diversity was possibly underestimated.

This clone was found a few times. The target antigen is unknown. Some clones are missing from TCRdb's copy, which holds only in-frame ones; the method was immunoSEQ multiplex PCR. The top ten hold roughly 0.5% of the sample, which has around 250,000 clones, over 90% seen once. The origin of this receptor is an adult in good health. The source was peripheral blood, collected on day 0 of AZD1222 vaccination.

The CDR3, as DNA: TGTGCCAGCACTCTTAGACAGGGTAACTATGGCTACACCTTC. Its translation: CASTLRQGNYGYTF. J is TRBJ1-2 and V is TRBV28; 7 bases fit TRBD1. Germline-derived CDR1 and CDR2 are MDHEN and SYDVKM. The V segment lost 7 bases and the J segment 1 base; nucleotides outside the gene matches: 6. The CDR3 covers 14 residues.